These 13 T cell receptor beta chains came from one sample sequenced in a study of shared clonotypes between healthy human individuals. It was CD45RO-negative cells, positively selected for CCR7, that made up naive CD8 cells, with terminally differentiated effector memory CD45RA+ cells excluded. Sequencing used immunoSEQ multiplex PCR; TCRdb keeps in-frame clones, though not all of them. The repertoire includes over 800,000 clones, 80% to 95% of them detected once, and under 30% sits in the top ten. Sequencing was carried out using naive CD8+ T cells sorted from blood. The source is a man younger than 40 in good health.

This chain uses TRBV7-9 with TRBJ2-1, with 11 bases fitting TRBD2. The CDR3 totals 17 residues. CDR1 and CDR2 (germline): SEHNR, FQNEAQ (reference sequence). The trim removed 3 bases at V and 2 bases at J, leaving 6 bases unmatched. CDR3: CASSFIAGGLPYNEQFF. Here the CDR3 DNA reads TGTGCCAGCAGCTTTATAGCGGGAGGGTTGCCCTACAATGAGCAGTTCTTC.

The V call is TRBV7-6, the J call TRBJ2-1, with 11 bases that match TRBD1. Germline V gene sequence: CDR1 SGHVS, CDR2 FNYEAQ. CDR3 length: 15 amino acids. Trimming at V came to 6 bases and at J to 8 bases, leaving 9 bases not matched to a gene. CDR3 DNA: TGTGCCAGCAGTAACCGGGACAGGGGGGTCGATGAGCAGTTCTTC. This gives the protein CASSNRDRGVDEQFF.

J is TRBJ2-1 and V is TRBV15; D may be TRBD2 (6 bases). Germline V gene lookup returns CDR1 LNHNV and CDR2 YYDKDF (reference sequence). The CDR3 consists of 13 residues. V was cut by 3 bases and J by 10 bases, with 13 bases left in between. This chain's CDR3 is CATSSRGMREQFF. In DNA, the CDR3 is TGTGCCACCAGCAGTCGGGGGATGCGGGAGCAGTTCTTC. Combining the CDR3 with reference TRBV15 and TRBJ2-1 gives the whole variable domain DAMVIQNPRYQVTQFGKPVTLSCSQTLNHNVMYWYQQKSSQAPKLLFHYYDKDFNNEADTPDNFQSRRPNTSFCFLDIRSPGLGDTAMYLCATSSRGMREQFFGPGTRLTVL.

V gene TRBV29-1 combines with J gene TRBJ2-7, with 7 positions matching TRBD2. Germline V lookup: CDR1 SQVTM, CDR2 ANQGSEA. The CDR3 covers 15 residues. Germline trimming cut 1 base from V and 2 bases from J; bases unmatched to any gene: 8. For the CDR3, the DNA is TGCAGCGTTGAAGCCGGGACTATGGAGGCCTACGAGCAGTACTTC. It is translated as CSVEAGTMEAYEQYF.

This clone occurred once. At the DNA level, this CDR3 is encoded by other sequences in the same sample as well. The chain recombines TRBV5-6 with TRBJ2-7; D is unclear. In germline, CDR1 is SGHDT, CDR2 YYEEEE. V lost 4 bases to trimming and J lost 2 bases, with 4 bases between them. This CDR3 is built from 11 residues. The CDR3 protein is CASSVTYEQYF. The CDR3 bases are TGTGCCAGCAGCGTAACCTACGAGCAGTACTTC.

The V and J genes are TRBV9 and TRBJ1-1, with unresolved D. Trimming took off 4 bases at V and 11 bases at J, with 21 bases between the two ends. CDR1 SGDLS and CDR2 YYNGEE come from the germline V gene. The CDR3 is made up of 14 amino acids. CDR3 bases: TGTGCCAGCAGCTTATCCCTCGGGCCGGAGGAGGCTTTCTTT. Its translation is CASSLSLGPEEAFF.

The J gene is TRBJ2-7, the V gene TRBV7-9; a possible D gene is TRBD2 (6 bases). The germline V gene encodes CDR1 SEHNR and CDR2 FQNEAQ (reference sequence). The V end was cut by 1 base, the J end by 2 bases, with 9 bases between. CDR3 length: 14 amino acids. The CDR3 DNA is TGTGCCAGCAGCTTAGGGGGGGAAGCCTACGAGCAGTACTTC. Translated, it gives CASSLGGEAYEQYF.

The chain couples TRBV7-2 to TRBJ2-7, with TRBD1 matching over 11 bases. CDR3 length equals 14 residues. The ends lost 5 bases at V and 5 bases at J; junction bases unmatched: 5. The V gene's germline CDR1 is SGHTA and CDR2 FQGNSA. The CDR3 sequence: CASSQGQGVDEQYF. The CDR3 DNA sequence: TGTGCCAGCAGCCAGGGACAGGGGGTAGACGAGCAGTACTTC.

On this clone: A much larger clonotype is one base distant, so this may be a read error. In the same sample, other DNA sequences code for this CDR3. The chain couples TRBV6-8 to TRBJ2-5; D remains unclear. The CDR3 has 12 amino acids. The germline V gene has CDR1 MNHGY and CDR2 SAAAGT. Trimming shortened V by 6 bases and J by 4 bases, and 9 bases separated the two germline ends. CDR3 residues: CASSLSRETQYF. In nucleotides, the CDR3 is TGTGCCAGCAGCCTCAGTCGAGAGACCCAGTACTTC.

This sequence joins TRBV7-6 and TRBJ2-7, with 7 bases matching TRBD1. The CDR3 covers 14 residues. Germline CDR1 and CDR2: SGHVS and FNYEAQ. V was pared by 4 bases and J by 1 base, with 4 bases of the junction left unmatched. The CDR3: CASSYGQDSYEQYF. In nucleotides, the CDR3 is TGTGCCAGCAGCTACGGACAGGATTCCTACGAGCAGTACTTC.

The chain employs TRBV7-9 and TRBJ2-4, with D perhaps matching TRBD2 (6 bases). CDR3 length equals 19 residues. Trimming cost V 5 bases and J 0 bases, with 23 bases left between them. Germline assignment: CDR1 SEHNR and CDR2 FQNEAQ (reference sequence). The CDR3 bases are TGTGCCAGCAGCCCCGAGTTCGGGGGAACTGTAATAGCCAAAAACATTCAGTACTTC. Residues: CASSPEFGGTVIAKNIQYF.

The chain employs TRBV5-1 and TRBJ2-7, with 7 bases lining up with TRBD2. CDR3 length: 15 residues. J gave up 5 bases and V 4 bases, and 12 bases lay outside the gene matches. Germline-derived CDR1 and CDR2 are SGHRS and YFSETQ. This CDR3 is CASSLLAGEWDEQYF. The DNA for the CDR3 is TGCGCCAGCAGCCTTCTGGCGGGAGAGTGGGACGAGCAGTACTTC.

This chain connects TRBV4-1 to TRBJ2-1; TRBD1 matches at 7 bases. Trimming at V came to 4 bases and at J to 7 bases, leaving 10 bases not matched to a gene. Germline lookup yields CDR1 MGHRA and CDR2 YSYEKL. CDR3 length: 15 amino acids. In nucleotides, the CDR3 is TGCGCCAGCAGCCCAACCTTGACAGGGTGGAATGAGCAGTTCTTC. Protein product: CASSPTLTGWNEQFF.